These 18 T cell receptor beta chains were sequenced from one sample in a study of shared clonotypes between healthy human individuals. TCRdb's copy holds only in-frame clones and misses some; the assay was immunoSEQ multiplex PCR. The sample includes more than 900,000 clones, about 84% of them seen just once. Sequenced material: memory CD4+ T cells from PBMCs. Described subset: CD45RA-negative fraction. The receptors were sampled from a man aged 18 to 30 in good health. Some clones in this sample may be carry-over from other donors' samples.

This chain connects TRBV28 to TRBJ1-1; 9 bases agree with TRBD1. The CDR3 extends over 12 amino acids. J gave up 10 bases and V 6 bases, and 6 bases lay outside the gene matches. Germline values: CDR1 MDHEN, CDR2 SYDVKM. The CDR3 sequence: CASSRDRVRAFF. In nucleotides, the CDR3 is TGTGCCAGCAGCCGGGACAGGGTGAGAGCTTTCTTT.

This clone was counted a few times. V and J are TRBV19 and TRBJ2-1; perhaps TRBD1 as D (6 bases). V lost 2 bases and J 5 bases, leaving 10 bases between the germline ends. In germline, CDR1 is LNHDA, CDR2 SQIVND (reference sequence). The CDR3 is 14 amino acids. DNA of the CDR3: TGTGCCAGTAGTATATCCAGGGGTAACAATGAGCAGTTCTTC. Its translation is CASSISRGNNEQFF.

Here the CDR3 reads CASSGGVARTDTQYF. The CDR3 DNA sequence: TGTGCCAGCAGCGGGGGTGTAGCACGCACAGATACGCAGTATTTT. V and J are TRBV7-9 and TRBJ2-3; tentatively, D is TRBD1 or TRBD2 (5 bases each). V was clipped by 5 bases and J by 1 base, with 13 bases between them. CDR1 is SEHNR, CDR2 FQNEAQ, per germline (reference sequence). The CDR3 sequence is 15 residues long.

The chain is built from TRBV6-5 and TRBJ1-6, with D maybe TRBD1 (5 bases). V lost 4 bases to trimming and J lost 5 bases, with 12 bases between them. Germline assignment: CDR1 MNHEY and CDR2 SVGAGI. The CDR3 sequence is 15 residues long. The chain's CDR3 is CASSSSGGNNSPLHF. CDR3 sequence (DNA): TGTGCCAGCAGTTCTTCCGGGGGGAATAATTCACCCCTCCACTTT.

The chain uses TRBV28 and TRBJ2-2; D possibly corresponds to TRBD1 (5 bases). This CDR3 contains 13 residues. Per germline, CDR1 MDHEN and CDR2 SYDVKM. With 7 bases removed from V and 1 base from J, the gap between germline ends came to 7 bases. In DNA, the CDR3 is TGTGCCAGCATAACAGGGAACACCGGGGAGCTGTTTTTT. Translation: CASITGNTGELFF.

This chain uses TRBV27 with TRBJ1-2; D is possibly TRBD1 (5 bases). This CDR3 has 13 residues. V was pared by 5 bases and J by 4 bases, with 11 bases between. Germline-derived CDR1 and CDR2 are MNHEY and SMNVEV (reference sequence). The CDR3 loop reads CASSLRQPYGYTF. DNA of the CDR3: TGTGCCAGCAGTCTAAGACAGCCCTATGGCTACACCTTC.

The chain is built from TRBV28 and TRBJ1-6; D may be TRBD1 (6 bases). Trimming pared 6 bases from V and 6 bases from J, leaving 15 bases between. The CDR3 is 15 residues long. Germline V CDR1 and CDR2: MDHEN, SYDVKM. The DNA for the CDR3 is TGTGCCAGCAGGAACCCAGGGGCGGGTAATTCACCCCTCCACTTT. This translates into CASRNPGAGNSPLHF. Combining the CDR3 with reference TRBV28 and TRBJ1-6 gives the whole variable domain DVKVTQSSRYLVKRTGEKVFLECVQDMDHENMFWYRQDPGLGLRLIYFSYDVKMKEKGDIPEGYSVSREKKERFSLILESASTNQTSMYLCASRNPGAGNSPLHFGNGTRLTVT.

The chain couples TRBV5-4 to TRBJ1-2; perhaps TRBD1 as D (5 bases). V lost 4 bases to trimming and J lost 2 bases, with 12 bases between them. This CDR3 comprises 14 residues. Germline lookup yields CDR1 SGHNT and CDR2 YYREEE (reference sequence). This chain's CDR3 is CASSPAGGNYGYTF. DNA for the CDR3: TGTGCCAGCAGCCCCGCCGGGGGAAACTATGGCTACACCTTC.

Worth noting for this clone: A far larger clone is off by one base, so a read error is likely. The rearrangement uses TRBV5-6 and TRBJ2-2, with D possibly called TRBD1 or TRBD2 (5 bases each). CDR3 length equals 15 residues. CDR1 is SGHDT, CDR2 YYEEEE, per germline. The germline V and J ends were trimmed by 1 base and 0 bases, with 7 bases remaining between them. CDR3 region: CASSLLGANTGELFF. The CDR3 DNA follows: TGTGCCAGCAGCTTGTTGGGGGCGAACACCGGGGAGCTGTTTTTT.

The chain uses TRBV27 and TRBJ2-3, with 7 bases that match TRBD2. From germline, CDR1 is MNHEY and CDR2 SMNVEV (reference sequence). V lost 4 bases, J lost 4 bases, and 8 bases stayed unmatched. The CDR3 has 15 amino acids. The CDR3: CASSSIGRYSDTQYF. The CDR3 coding sequence is TGTGCCAGCAGTTCGATCGGGAGGTATTCAGATACGCAGTATTTT.

This clone was recorded at least ten times. The chain links TRBV7-8 to TRBJ1-1; D not resolved. The germline V gene encodes CDR1 SGHVS and CDR2 FQNEAQ. V lost 6 bases and J lost 4, with 6 bases in between. CDR3 length equals 11 residues. The CDR3 spells CASRKGTEAFF. The CDR3 DNA reads TGTGCCAGCAGAAAGGGCACTGAAGCTTTCTTT.

The chain carries TRBV11-2 and TRBJ2-1; D ambiguous. CDR1 and CDR2 from the germline V gene are SGHAT and FQNNGV. The V gene lost 3 bases and the J gene lost 5 bases, with 11 bases spanning the gap. The CDR3 is 14 residues long. The CDR3 DNA sequence: TGTGCCAGCAGCTTCCAAGGACCAAACAATGAGCAGTTCTTC. As protein: CASSFQGPNNEQFF.

The chain joins TRBV6-1 to TRBJ2-2; D unresolved. CDR1 is MNHNS, CDR2 SASEGT, per germline. V was pared by 5 bases and J by 8 bases, with 9 bases between. The CDR3 covers 12 residues. The CDR3 sequence is CASSWSIGELFF. CDR3 in DNA: TGTGCCAGCAGTTGGAGTATTGGGGAGCTGTTTTTT.

The table lists this clone with a few counts. The V gene is TRBV7-9, the J gene TRBJ1-1; no firm D call. V gave up 5 bases and J gave up 1 base, with 5 bases separating them. The CDR3 totals 12 residues. Germline CDR1 and CDR2: SEHNR and FQNEAQ (reference sequence). CDR3 DNA sequence: TGTGCCAGCAGCGTCGGGAACACTGAAGCTTTCTTT. It is translated as CASSVGNTEAFF.

CDR3 nucleotide sequence: TGCGCCAGCAGCCCCCCGGAGGAGTCCTACGAGCAGTACTTC. Amino acids: CASSPPEESYEQYF. The chain is built from TRBV5-1 and TRBJ2-7; a possible D gene is TRBD2 (5 bases). The germline V and J ends were trimmed by 4 bases and 1 base, with 12 bases remaining between them. Germline-derived CDR1 and CDR2 are SGHRS and YFSETQ. This CDR3 region has 14 residues.

The chain joins TRBV7-3 to TRBJ1-5, with D maybe TRBD1 (5 bases). Germline CDR1 and CDR2: SGHTA and FQGTGA. The V and J ends lost 0 bases and 7 bases respectively, with 22 bases between them. This CDR3 contains 18 residues. CDR3 protein: CASSLTVDRGVSLQPQHF. The CDR3 nucleotides read TGTGCCAGCAGCTTAACCGTCGACCGGGGGGTGTCCCTGCAGCCCCAGCATTTT. The full variable domain, completed using reference TRBV7-3 and TRBJ1-5, is GAGVSQTPSNKVTEKGKYVELRCDPISGHTALYWYRQSLGQGPEFLIYFQGTGAADDSGLPNDRFFAVRPEGSVSTLKIQRTERGDSAVYLCASSLTVDRGVSLQPQHFGDGTRLSIL.

The J gene is TRBJ2-5, the V gene TRBV4-3, with a tentative D call TRBD1 (6 bases). V was clipped by 0 bases and J by 7 bases, with 6 bases between them. The CDR3 loop spans 12 amino acids. Germline V gene sequence: CDR1 LGHNA, CDR2 YSLEER. Written as DNA, the CDR3 is TGCGCCAGCAGCCAAGAAGGGGGGACCCAGTACTTC. It specifies CASSQEGGTQYF.

The CDR3 loop reads CASSPQATAYNEQFF. CDR3 coding DNA: TGCGCCAGCAGTCCGCAGGCCACGGCCTACAATGAGCAGTTCTTC. V is TRBV10-1 and J is TRBJ2-1; no clear D. The V end was cut by 5 bases, the J end by 2 bases, with 13 bases between. The CDR3 runs to 15 residues. CDR1 is WNHNN, CDR2 SYGVQD, per germline (reference sequence).